Described below is a single T cell receptor beta chain sequence and its context. Losses at the gene ends were 4 bases for V and 4 bases for J; bases not matched to a gene: 3. The germline CDR1 and CDR2 sequences are MNHEY and SVGAGI. CDR3 length equals 13 residues. The method was immunoSEQ multiplex PCR; TCRdb's version includes in-frame clones alone and lacks a portion of them. Among 120,000 to 150,000 clones listed, about 90% were seen once. The record originates from a study of T cell responses to AZD1222 COVID-19 vaccine. This clonotype was obtained from an adult who received the MenACWY meningococcal vaccine as a control. The gene calls are TRBV6-5 and TRBJ2-7, with 8 bases fitting TRBD2. The material was peripheral blood, obtained 28 days after the second dose of the MenACWY control vaccine. CDR3 residues: CASSSAGEYEQYF. CDR3 nucleotide sequence: TGTGCCAGCAGTTCAGCGGGGGAATACGAGCAGTACTTC.